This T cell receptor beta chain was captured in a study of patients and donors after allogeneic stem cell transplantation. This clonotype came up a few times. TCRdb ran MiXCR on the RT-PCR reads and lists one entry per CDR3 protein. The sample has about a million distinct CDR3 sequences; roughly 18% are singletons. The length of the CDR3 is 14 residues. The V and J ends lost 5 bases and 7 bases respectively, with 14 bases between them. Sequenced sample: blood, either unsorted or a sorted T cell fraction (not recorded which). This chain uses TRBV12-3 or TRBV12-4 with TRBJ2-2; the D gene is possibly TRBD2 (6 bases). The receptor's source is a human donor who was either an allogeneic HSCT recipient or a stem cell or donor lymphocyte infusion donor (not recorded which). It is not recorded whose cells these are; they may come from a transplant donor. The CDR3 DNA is TGTGCCAGCAGTCTGGAGGGGTCGGGCGGGGAGCTGTTTTTT. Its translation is CASSLEGSGGELFF.